This TCR beta chain came from a study of OX40 agonist ivuxolimab in advanced cancers. Study-level background: Those enrolled were 80% to 85% male, with a mean age of about 66 years and ages from about 20 to 90.

Overall study findings and caveats: Fewer expanded clones were found on average in CD4+ than in CD8+ T cells.

Remarks on this clone: Its specificity is not known.

Generated by immunoSEQ multiplex PCR, the TCRdb table keeps only in-frame clones and is missing some. The sample carries about 69,000 clones, roughly nine tenths recorded once. The V end lost 3 bases, the J end lost 7 bases, and 24 bases lay between the germline ends. The CDR3 consists of 17 residues. Per germline, CDR1 SGHTA and CDR2 FQGNSA. Sequencing used CD4+ or CD8+ T cells sorted from blood, obtained in a trial of the OX40 agonist ivuxolimab. The chain links TRBV7-2 to TRBJ1-2; D remains unclear. The TCR sequence derives from an adult with an advanced solid tumor such as melanoma, head and neck, liver or kidney cancer. The CDR3 reads CASSLIGFDGPPGGYTF. CDR3 bases: TGTGCCAGCAGCTTGATAGGGTTCGATGGACCCCCAGGTGGCTACACCTTC.